This T cell receptor (beta chain) was sequenced during a study of T cells in women clearing cervical HPV infection. This CDR3 spans 15 amino acids. Germline values: CDR1 SGHRS, CDR2 YFSETQ. The ends lost 2 bases at V and 1 base at J; junction bases unmatched: 3. Method: immunoSEQ multiplex PCR; TCRdb's copy keeps in-frame clones and lacks some. This sample's table reports 21,000 or so clones. As regards this clone: Its antigen is unidentified. The CDR3 end falls 3 residues outside the read, so it is completed with the germline J gene.

Cervical HPV DNA detected by MY09/MY11 PCR, typed by dot-blot. Study results and limitations: Associations may precede or follow infection; HPV-specific or memory T cells were not isolated.

The sequencing input was blood buffy coat. This receptor was identified in a woman between 18 and 70 years old with a cervical HPV16 infection that either progressed to CIN3+ or cleared (not recorded which). The rearrangement uses TRBV5-1 and TRBJ2-3; 8 positions agree with TRBD2. CDR3 in amino acids: CASSLDGGGTDTQYF. The CDR3 bases that were read are TGCGCCAGCAGCTTAGACGGGGGGGGCACAGATACG.